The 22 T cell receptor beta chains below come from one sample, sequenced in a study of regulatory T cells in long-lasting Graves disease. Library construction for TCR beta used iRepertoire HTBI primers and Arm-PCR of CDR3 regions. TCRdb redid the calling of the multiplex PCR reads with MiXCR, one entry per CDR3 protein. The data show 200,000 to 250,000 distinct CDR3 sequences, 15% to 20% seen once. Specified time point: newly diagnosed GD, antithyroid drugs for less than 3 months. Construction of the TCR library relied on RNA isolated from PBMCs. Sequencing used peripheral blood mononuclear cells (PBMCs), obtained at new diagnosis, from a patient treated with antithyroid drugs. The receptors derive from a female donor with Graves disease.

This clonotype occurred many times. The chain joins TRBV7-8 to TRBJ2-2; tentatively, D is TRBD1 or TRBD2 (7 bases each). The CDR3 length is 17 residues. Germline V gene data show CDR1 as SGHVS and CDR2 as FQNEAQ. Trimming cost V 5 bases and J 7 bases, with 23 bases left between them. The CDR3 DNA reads TGTGCCAGCAGCCCATTTCAGGGGGGAGGGCCTGGCGGGGAGCTGTTTTTT. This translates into CASSPFQGGGPGGELFF.

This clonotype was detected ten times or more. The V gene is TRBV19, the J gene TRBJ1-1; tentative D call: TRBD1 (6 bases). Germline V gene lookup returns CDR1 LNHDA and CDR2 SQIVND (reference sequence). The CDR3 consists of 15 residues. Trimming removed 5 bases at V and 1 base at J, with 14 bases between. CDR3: CASSSRGLSNTEAFF. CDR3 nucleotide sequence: TGTGCCAGTAGTTCACGGGGGCTCTCGAACACTGAAGCTTTCTTT.

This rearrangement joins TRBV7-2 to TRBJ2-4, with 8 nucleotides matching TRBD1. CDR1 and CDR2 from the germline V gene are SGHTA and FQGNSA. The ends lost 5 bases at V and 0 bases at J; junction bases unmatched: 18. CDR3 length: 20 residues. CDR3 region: CASSGPSWVTGAIAKNIQYF. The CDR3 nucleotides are TGTGCCAGCAGCGGACCAAGTTGGGTGACAGGGGCCATAGCCAAAAACATTCAGTACTTC.

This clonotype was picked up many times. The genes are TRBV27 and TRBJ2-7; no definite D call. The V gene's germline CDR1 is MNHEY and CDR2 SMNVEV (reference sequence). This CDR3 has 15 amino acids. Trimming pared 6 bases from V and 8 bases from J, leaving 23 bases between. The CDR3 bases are TGTGCCAGCAGGAACCCGGGCAGCGAACCAGCCAAGCAGTACTTC. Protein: CASRNPGSEPAKQYF.

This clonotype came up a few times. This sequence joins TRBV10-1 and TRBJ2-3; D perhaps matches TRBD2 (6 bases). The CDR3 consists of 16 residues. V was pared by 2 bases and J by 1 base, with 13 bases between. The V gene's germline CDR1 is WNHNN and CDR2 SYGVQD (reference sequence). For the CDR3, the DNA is TGCGCCAGCAGTGAGCTGCTCCCGGGAGGCACAGATACGCAGTATTTT. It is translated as CASSELLPGGTDTQYF.

The chain's CDR3 is CAISESTGGSYEQYF. CDR3 nucleotides: TGTGCCATCAGTGAGTCGACAGGGGGCTCCTACGAGCAGTACTTC. The chain links TRBV10-3 to TRBJ2-7; 9 bases are a match to TRBD1. Germline CDR1 is ENHRY and CDR2 is SYGVKD. CDR3 size: 15 residues. Losses at the gene ends were 0 bases for V and 0 bases for J; bases not matched to a gene: 0.

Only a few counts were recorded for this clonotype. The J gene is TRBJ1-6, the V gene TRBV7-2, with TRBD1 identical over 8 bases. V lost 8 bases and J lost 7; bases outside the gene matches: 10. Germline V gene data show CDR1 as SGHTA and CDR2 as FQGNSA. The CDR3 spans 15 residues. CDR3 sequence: CASGLDRGWNSPLHF. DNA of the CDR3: TGTGCCAGCGGCCTAGACAGGGGATGGAATTCACCCCTCCACTTT.

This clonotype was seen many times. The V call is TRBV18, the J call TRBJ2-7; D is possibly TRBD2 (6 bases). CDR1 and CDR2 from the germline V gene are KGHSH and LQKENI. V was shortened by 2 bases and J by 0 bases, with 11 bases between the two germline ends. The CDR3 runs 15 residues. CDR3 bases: TGTGCCAGCTCACCAAGACGGGGGAGCTCCTACGAGCAGTACTTC. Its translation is CASSPRRGSSYEQYF.

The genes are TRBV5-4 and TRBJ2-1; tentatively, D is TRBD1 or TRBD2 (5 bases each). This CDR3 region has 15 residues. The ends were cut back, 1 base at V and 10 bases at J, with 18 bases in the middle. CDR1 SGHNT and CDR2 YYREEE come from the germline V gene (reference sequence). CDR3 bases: TGTGCCAGCAGCTTGCCCCTAGCTGGGACGGAGGAGCAGTTCTTC. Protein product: CASSLPLAGTEEQFF.

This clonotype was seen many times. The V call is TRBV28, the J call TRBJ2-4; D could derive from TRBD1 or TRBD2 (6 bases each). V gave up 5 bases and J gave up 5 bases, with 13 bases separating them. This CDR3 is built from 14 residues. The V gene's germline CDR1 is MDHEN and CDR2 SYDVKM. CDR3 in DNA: TGTGCCAGCAGTGAGGGGGGCGGTCAAAACATTCAGTACTTC. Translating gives CASSEGGGQNIQYF.

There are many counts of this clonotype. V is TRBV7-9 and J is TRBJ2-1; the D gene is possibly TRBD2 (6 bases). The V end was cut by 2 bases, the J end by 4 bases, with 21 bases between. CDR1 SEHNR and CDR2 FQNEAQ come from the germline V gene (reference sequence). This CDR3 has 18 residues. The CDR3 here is CASSLTSGAGRLYNEQFF. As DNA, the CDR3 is TGTGCCAGCAGCTTAACATCCGGGGCGGGAAGACTATACAATGAGCAGTTCTTC.

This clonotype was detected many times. CDR3 DNA sequence: TGTGCCAGCAGTGACGCGGGACTGCCCCAGCATTTT. Translating gives CASSDAGLPQHF. V is TRBV2 and J is TRBJ1-5; tentatively, D is TRBD1 (5 bases). Trimming took 3 bases from V and 9 from J, leaving 9 bases between them. CDR1 and CDR2 from the germline V gene are SNHLY and FYNNEI. The CDR3 has 12 residues.

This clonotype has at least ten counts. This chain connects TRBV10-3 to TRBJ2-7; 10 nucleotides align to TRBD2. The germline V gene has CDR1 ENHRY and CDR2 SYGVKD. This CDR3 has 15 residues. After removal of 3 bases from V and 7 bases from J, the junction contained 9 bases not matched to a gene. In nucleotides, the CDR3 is TGTGCCATCAGTGATGTGCTAGCGGGAGCGCTTGAGCAGTACTTC. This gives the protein CAISDVLAGALEQYF.

The CDR3 is CSARDFRRVANEQFF. For the CDR3, the DNA is TGCAGTGCTAGAGATTTCAGGAGGGTGGCCAATGAGCAGTTCTTC. The rearrangement uses TRBV20-1 and TRBJ2-1; tentatively, D is TRBD2 (6 bases). In germline, CDR1 is DFQATT, CDR2 SNEGSKA (reference sequence). Trimming took 0 bases from V and 6 from J, leaving 15 bases between them. This CDR3 spans 15 amino acids.

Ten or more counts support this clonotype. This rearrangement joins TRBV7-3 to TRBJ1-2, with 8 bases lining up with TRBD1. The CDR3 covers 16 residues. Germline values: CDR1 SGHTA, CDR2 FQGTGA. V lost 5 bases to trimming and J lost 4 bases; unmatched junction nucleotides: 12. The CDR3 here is CASSPQGAVPVYGYTF. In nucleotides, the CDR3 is TGTGCCAGCAGCCCTCAGGGGGCGGTCCCGGTCTATGGCTACACCTTC.

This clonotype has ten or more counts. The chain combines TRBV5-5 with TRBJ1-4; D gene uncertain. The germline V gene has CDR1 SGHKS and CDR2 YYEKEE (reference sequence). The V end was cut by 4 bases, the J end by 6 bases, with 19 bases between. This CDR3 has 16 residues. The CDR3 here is CASSPGRTSADEKLFF. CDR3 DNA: TGTGCCAGCAGCCCGGGAAGGACGTCGGCAGATGAAAAACTGTTTTTT.

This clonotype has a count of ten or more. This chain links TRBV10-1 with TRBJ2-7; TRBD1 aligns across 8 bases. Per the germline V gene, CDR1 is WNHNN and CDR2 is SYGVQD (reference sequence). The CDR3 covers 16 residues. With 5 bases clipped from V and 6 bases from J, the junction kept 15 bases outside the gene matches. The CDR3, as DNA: TGCGCCAGCAGTCCCTATCGGACAGGGAGGAATGGCGAGCAGTACTTC. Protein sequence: CASSPYRTGRNGEQYF.

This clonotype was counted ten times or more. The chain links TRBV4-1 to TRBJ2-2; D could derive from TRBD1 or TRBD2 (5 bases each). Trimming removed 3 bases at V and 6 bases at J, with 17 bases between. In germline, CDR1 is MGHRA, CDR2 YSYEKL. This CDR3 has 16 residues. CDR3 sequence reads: CASSHLLGTGSGELFF. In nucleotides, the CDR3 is TGCGCCAGCAGCCATCTACTCGGGACCGGTTCCGGGGAGCTGTTTTTT.

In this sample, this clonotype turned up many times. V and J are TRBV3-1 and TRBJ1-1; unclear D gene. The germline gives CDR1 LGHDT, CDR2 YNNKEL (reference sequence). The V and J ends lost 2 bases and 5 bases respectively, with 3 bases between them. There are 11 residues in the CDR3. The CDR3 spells CASSQSTEAFF. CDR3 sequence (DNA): TGTGCCAGCAGCCAAAGTACTGAAGCTTTCTTT.

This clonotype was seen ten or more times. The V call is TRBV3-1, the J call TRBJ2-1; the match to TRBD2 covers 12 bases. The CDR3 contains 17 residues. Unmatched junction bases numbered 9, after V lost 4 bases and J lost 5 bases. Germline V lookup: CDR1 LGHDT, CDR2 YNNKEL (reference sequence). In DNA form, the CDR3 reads TGTGCCAGCAGCCTTTGGACTAGCGGGACCTGGCACAATGAGCAGTTCTTC. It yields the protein CASSLWTSGTWHNEQFF.

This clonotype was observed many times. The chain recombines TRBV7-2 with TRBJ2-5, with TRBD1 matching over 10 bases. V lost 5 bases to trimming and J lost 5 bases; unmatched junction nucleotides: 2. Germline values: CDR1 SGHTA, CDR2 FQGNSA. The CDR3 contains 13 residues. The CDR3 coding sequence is TGTGCCAGCAGCAAGACAGGGGGCGAGACCCAGTACTTC. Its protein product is CASSKTGGETQYF.

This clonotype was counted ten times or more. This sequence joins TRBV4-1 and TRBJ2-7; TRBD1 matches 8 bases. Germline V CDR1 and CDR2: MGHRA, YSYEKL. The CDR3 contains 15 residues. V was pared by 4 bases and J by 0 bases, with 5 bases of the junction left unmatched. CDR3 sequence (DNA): TGCGCCAGCAGCCCTGACAGGGGAAGCTCCTACGAGCAGTACTTC. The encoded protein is CASSPDRGSSYEQYF.